Listed below are T cell receptor beta chains from one sample, sequenced in a study of T cell changes during pregnancy in multiple sclerosis. TCRdb's copy holds only in-frame clones and misses some; the assay was immunoSEQ multiplex PCR. The sample lists roughly 80,000 clones, roughly 91% occurring once. The starting material was peripheral blood, obtained after pregnancy. The receptor set was obtained from a female donor in good health, enrolled as a control in a pregnancy study. Each CDR3 is given with its conserved first and last residue. Each record gives: D gene, J gene, clone size, V gene, CDR3 DNA, CDR3 protein. The D gene is left open where the match is weak. Expanded clones are given a class, and other clones once, few, many or no size at all.

NA	TRBJ1-3	NA	TRBV28	TGTGCCAGCAGTTTTTTGAGACAGAGGACCTCTGGAAACACCATATATTTT	CASSFLRQRTSGNTIYF
TRBD2	TRBJ2-7	once	TRBV5-4	TGTGCCAGCAGCCCAAGGGGACTAGCGGGGGTTTCATACGAGCAGTACTTC	CASSPRGLAGVSYEQYF
NA	TRBJ1-5	NA	TRBV11-2	TGTGCCAGCAGTCCTCAGATTGAACAGCCCCAGCATTTT	CASSPQIEQPQHF
TRBD2	TRBJ2-3	NA	TRBV4-3	TGCGCCAGCAGCCAAGGACTAGCGGACACAGATACGCAGTATTTT	CASSQGLADTDTQYF
TRBD1	TRBJ1-5	NA	TRBV30	TGTGCCTGGATCTTTGACAGGGAAGGCAATCAGCCCCAGCATTTT	CAWIFDREGNQPQHF
TRBD2	TRBJ2-6	NA	TRBV2	TGTGCCAGCATGACTAGCGGGAGGGCGTCTGGGGCCAACGTCCTGACTTTC	CASMTSGRASGANVLTF
TRBD1	TRBJ2-7	NA	TRBV4-1	TGCGCCAGCAGCCAAGTTAGGACAGGGGTAGGCGAGCAGTACTTC	CASSQVRTGVGEQYF
TRBD2	TRBJ2-1	NA	TRBV6-4	TGTGCCAGCAGTGACACTAGCGGGGGGAAGCAGTTCTTC	CASSDTSGGKQFF
NA	TRBJ1-2	NA	TRBV5-5	TGTGCCAGCAGCCGAACAGGCCTTAACTATGGCTACACCTTC	CASSRTGLNYGYTF
NA	TRBJ2-5	NA	TRBV10-2	TGCGCCAGCAGTGAACGTCTAGCACCCAGAGAGACCCAGTACTTC	CASSERLAPRETQYF